The entry that follows covers one TCR beta chain sequence. No antigen is known for it. The record originates from a study of tumor-infiltrating lymphocytes in localized non-small cell lung cancer. The wider study: Several tumor histologies, both smoking statuses, and some post-neoadjuvant chemotherapy samples were included.

Study results and limitations: Tumor T-cell fraction from TCR sequencing was not associated with recurrence-free survival (p = 0.61). TCRbeta sequencing showed higher T cell infiltration in tumors than uninvolved lung. Available tissue quantity limited TCR sequencing to a patient subset.

Profiled with immunoSEQ multiplex PCR; TCRdb holds only in-frame clones, not every one. The table lists about 15,000 clones, about four fifths of them singletons. This CDR3 contains 17 residues. Germline CDR1 and CDR2: SGHKS and YYEKEE (reference sequence). V dropped 2 bases and J dropped 0 bases, with 15 bases sitting between them. The specimen sequenced was lung tumor tissue. The clonotype was recovered from a human donor with non-small cell lung cancer. This sequence joins TRBV5-5 and TRBJ2-1, with D possibly TRBD2 on 6 matching bases. The CDR3 protein is CASSFPARGLSYNEQFF. The CDR3 bases are TGTGCCAGCAGCTTCCCCGCGCGGGGACTCTCCTACAATGAGCAGTTCTTC.